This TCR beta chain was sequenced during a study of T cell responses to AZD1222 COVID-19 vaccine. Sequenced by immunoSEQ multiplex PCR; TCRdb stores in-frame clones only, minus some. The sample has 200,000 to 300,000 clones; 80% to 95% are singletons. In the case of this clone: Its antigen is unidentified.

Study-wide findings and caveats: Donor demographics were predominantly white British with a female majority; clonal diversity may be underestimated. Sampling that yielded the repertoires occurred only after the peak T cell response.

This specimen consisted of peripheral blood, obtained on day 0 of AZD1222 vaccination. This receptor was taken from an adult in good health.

The CDR3 is CATSEGRARLDTQYF. As DNA, the CDR3 is TGTGCCACCAGTGAAGGCCGGGCCAGGTTAGATACGCAGTATTTT. The chain combines TRBV24-1 with TRBJ2-3; D call uncertain. CDR1 and CDR2 (germline): KGHDR, SFDVKD. The CDR3 is 15 amino acids. Trimming took 4 bases from V and 5 from J, leaving 15 bases between them.